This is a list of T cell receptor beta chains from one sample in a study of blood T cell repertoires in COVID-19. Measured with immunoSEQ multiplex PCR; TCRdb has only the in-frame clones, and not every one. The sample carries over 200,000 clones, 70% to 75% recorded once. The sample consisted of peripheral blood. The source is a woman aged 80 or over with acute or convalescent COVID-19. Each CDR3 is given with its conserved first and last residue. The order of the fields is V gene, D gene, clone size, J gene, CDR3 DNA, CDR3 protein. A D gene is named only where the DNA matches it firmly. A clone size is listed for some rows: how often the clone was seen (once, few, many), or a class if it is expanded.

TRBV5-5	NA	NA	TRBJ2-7	TGTGCCAGCAGCCTAAACCGGGGAGGGGGGTACGAGCAGTACTTC	CASSLNRGGGYEQYF
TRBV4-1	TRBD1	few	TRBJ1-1	TGCGCCAGCAGCCAAGATTCAGGGGGGCGTGCTGAAGCTTTCTTT	CASSQDSGGRAEAFF
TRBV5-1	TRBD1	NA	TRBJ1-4	TGCGCCAGCAGCCCAGGGGACAGGCAGAATGAAAAACTGTTTTTT	CASSPGDRQNEKLFF
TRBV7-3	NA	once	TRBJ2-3	TGTGCCAGCAGCCGGGGGACCTACACAGATACGCAGTATTTT	CASSRGTYTDTQYF
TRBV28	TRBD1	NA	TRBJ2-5	TGTGCCAGCAGTTCTCCAGGGGGGACAGGGGTAAAAGAGACCCAGTACTTC	CASSSPGGTGVKETQYF
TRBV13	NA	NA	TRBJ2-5	TGTGCCAGCAGCTTGAACAGCCAAGAGACCCAGTACTTC	CASSLNSQETQYF
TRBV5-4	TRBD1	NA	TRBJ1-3	TGTGCCAGCAGCTTGGGAACAGGGGCTACCTCTGGAAACACCATATATTTT	CASSLGTGATSGNTIYF
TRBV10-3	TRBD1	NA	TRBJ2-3	TGTGCCATCAGTCCCACAGGGGGTACAGATACGCAGTATTTT	CAISPTGGTDTQYF
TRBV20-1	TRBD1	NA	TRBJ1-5	TGCAGTGCTAGTACCGGGACAGGGGAACGCAATCAGCCCCAGCATTTT	CSASTGTGERNQPQHF
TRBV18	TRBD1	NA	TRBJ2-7	TGTGCCAGCTCACCTGACAGGGCCTACGAGCAGTACTTC	CASSPDRAYEQYF
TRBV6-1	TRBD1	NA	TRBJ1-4	TGTGCCAGCAGTGAAAGGGACAGCCCGAATGAAAAACTGTTTTTT	CASSERDSPNEKLFF
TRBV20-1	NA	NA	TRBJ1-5	TGCAGTGCTAGTGGGGGTAAGGGGGATCAGCCCCAGCATTTT	CSASGGKGDQPQHF
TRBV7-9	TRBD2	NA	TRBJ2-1	TGTGCCAGCAGCTTAGTGGGAGGGATGTACAATGAGCAGTTCTTC	CASSLVGGMYNEQFF
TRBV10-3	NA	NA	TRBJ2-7	TGTGCCATCAGTGAAGTATACCAGGGGGGCGAGCAGTACTTC	CAISEVYQGGEQYF
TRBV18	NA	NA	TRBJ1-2	TGTGCCAGCTCACCACCTAGTTCCCGGCTAGGAGGCTACACCTTC	CASSPPSSRLGGYTF
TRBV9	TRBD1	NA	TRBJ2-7	TGTGCCAGCAGCGGCGGGACAGGGGACTACGAGCAGTACTTC	CASSGGTGDYEQYF
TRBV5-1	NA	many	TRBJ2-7	TGCGCCAGCAGCTTGGGAATGGGACAAATCTACGAGCAGTACTTC	CASSLGMGQIYEQYF
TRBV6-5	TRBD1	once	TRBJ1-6	TGTGCCAGCAGTTTATGGAGGACAGGGCTGTCACCCCTCCACTTT	CASSLWRTGLSPLHF
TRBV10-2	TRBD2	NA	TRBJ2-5	TGCGCCAGCAGTGATCCCACGGGAGGGGGGAGGGAGACCCAGTACTTC	CASSDPTGGGRETQYF
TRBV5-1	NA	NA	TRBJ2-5	TGCGCCAGCAGCTTTCATGGGGGGGCCGGGGAGACCCAGTACTTC	CASSFHGGAGETQYF
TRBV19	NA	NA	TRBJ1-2	TGTGCCAGTAGTAGTAAGGAGCTGGGGGGGCAAAACTATGGCTACACCTTC	CASSSKELGGQNYGYTF
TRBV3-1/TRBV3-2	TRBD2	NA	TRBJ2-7	TGTGCCAGCAGCCAAGACCGACTAGCGGGCTACGAGCAGTACTTC	CASSQDRLAGYEQYF
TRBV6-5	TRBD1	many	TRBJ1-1	TGTGCCAGCAGCCCCGACAGGGGGGAGAACACTGAAGCTTTCTTT	CASSPDRGENTEAFF
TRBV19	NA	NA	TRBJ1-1	TGTGCCAGCTCCCGCGAGGCCGCGACTGAAGCTTTCTTT	CASSREAATEAFF
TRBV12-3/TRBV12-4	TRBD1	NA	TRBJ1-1	TGTGCCAGCAGCTCCAACAGGGGTAGAGCTTTCTTT	CASSSNRGRAFF
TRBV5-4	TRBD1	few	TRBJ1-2	TGTGCCAGCAGCAGGGACAGCAATGGCTACACCTTC	CASSRDSNGYTF
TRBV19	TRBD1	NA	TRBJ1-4	TGTGCCACCCTGGGCAGGGGGCTCGCAACTAATGAAAAACTGTTTTTT	CATLGRGLATNEKLFF
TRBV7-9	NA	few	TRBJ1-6	TGTGCCAGCAGCCCAAGGGGAGGGGGGAATTCACCCCTCCACTTT	CASSPRGGGNSPLHF
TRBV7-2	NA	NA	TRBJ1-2	TGTGCCAGCAGCCTGGAGGGGATAGGGTATGGCTACACCTTC	CASSLEGIGYGYTF
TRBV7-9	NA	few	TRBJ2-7	TGTGCCAGCAGCCGGGACACCGCGCAGTACTTC	CASSRDTAQYF
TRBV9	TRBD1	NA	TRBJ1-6	TGTGCCAGCAGCTCCCGACAGGGTGATCAATCACCCCTCCACTTT	CASSSRQGDQSPLHF